This T cell receptor beta chain stems from a study of shared clonotypes between healthy human individuals. Overall study: The study drew on a couple of women and a few men aged 18 to 49 as donors. General observations from the study: A reduction in generation probabilities was seen for non-shared clonotypes relative to those shared by all four donors.

The donor cohort consisted entirely of Caucasian adults residing in Nashville, Tennessee. The assay was run at deep level. The table came from immunoSEQ multiplex PCR; TCRdb's copy has only in-frame clones and leaves some out. The table records 740,000 or so clones, approximately 73% of them present only once. In germline, CDR1 is MNHEY, CDR2 SVGAGI. Trimming removed 2 bases from V and 5 bases from J; junction bases left unmatched: 5. This CDR3 has 15 amino acids. Remarks on this clone: Its antigen is not identified.

Sequenced input: memory CD4+ T cells sorted from blood. Subset described: CD45RA-negative fraction. The sequence was obtained from a woman younger than 45 in good health. The chain uses TRBV6-5 and TRBJ2-1, with 8 bases matching TRBD2. CDR3 sequence reads: CASSYTSGTDNEQFF. Written as DNA, the CDR3 is TGTGCCAGCAGTTACACTAGCGGTACGGACAATGAGCAGTTCTTC.